This TCR gamma chain is drawn from a study of fetal and pediatric gammadelta thymocytes (dated by TCRdb to 2021 to 2024). Study-wide context: The bulk gammadelta thymocyte repertoires, which combined previously published data with newly generated, unpublished data, were used to reinforce a single-cell study of gammadelta thymocyte development. In total, the bulk gammadelta thymocyte repertoire set covered approximately 10 subjects, made up of 7 pediatric thymus donors and 3 fetal thymus donors. The bulk gammadelta thymocyte repertoires combined unpublished data with previously published data (refs 27,28). Bulk TCR repertoire data were included to raise the number of subjects and reinforce the CDR3 publicity analysis.

Worth noting for this clone: No antigen is known for it. Given a much more abundant clone one base away, this may be a read error.

V is cut back by 0 bases and J by 5 bases, with 6 bases in the junction unmatched. Looking up the germline V gene yields CDR1 EGSTGY and CDR2 YDSYTSSV. Including cysteine and phenylalanine, the CDR3 has 15 amino acids. CDR3 DNA is the only sequence kept; it has 45 bases, read in frame from the first base. General findings and caveats noted by the study authors: Fetal gammadelta thymocyte repertoires were previously reported to be enriched for TRDV2, TRGV8 and TRGV9 usage, low N additions and public CDR3s compared with post-natal repertoires.

Thymocytes were stained with Zombie NIR viability dye and antibodies against CD3 (UCHT1), TCRgammadelta (11F2), TCRVgamma9 (IMMU360) and TCRVdelta2 (IMMU389). Bulk TRD and TRG CDR3 repertoires were produced separately from sorted Vgamma9Vdelta2 and nonVgamma9Vdelta2 gammadelta thymocytes taken from human fetal and pediatric thymuses. Pediatric thymus tissue was collected in Belgium from children having cardiac surgery. The pediatric thymus donors included in the study ranged in age from about 1 to 11 years. Thymic cell suspensions from fetal and post-natal thymuses were prepared as previously described. NonVgamma9Vdelta2 thymocytes were sorted as CD3+ gammadeltaTCR+ cells that did not have the Vgamma9+Vdelta2+ phenotype. Cell sorting was done on a FACS Aria III cell sorter (BD Biosciences). Sequencer: Illumina MiSeq. In the source study's methods: To analyze publicity, the Vgamma9Vdelta2 and nonVgamma9Vdelta2 bulk CDR3 files from each subject were merged so that every subject had one combined repertoire. CDR3 publicity was scored from 0 to 19 by checking each amino acid sequence across 9 single-cell datasets and 9 to 10 bulk repertoires, using base R and dplyr. For TCRdb, the public reads were processed anew by CATT, and duplicate DNA sequences were folded into one row. The V and J calls and clone size are TCRdb's, not the authors'. For this sample there are some 390 gamma-chain clones; about 4.5% appear just once. Jointly, the top ten make up 12% of the sample.

The source is a child who underwent cardiac surgery and was recorded as healthy. The rearrangement joined TRGV4 to TRGJP1. Source material: non-Vgamma9Vdelta2 gamma-delta T cells from the thymus. What the cell subset or site label conveys for this sample: CD3+gammadeltaTCR+ thymocytes not co-expressing Vgamma9 and Vdelta2. The encoded CDR3 is CATWDGPGTGWFKIF. At the DNA level, the sequence is TGTGCCACCTGGGATGGGCCGGGGACTGGTTGGTTCAAGATATTT.